These 3 T cell receptor beta chains were sequenced from one sample in a study of T cell responses to AZD1222 COVID-19 vaccine. Assay used: immunoSEQ multiplex PCR; TCRdb lists only in-frame clones, some missing. The repertoire holds roughly 110,000 clones, with around nine tenths as singletons. The material sequenced was peripheral blood, taken on day 0 of AZD1222 vaccination. The source of these receptors is an adult in good health.

V gene TRBV9 combines with J gene TRBJ2-3; 14 nucleotides match TRBD2. The CDR3 totals 17 residues. Germline V CDR1 and CDR2: SGDLS, YYNGEE. J was trimmed by 4 bases and V by 4 bases; bases with no gene match: 8. The chain's CDR3 is CASSSGLTSGGADTQYF. CDR3 nucleotide sequence: TGTGCCAGCAGCTCGGGTTTGACTAGCGGGGGGGCAGATACGCAGTATTTT. The whole variable domain, filled in from reference TRBV9 and TRBJ2-3, reads DSGVTQTPKHLITATGQRVTLRCSPRSGDLSVYWYQQSLDQGLQFLIQYYNGEERAKGNILERFSAQQFPDLHSELNLSSLELGDSALYFCASSSGLTSGGADTQYFGPGTRLTVL.

The V call is TRBV12-3 or TRBV12-4, the J call TRBJ1-1; no clear D. The CDR3 contains 12 residues. V was pared by 1 base and J by 6 bases, with 6 bases between. CDR3 amino acids: CASSLGNAEAFF. The CDR3 nucleotides are TGTGCCAGCAGTTTAGGCAACGCTGAAGCTTTCTTT.

Details on this clone: Other DNA sequences within the sample encode an identical CDR3. This sequence joins TRBV19 and TRBJ2-7, with TRBD1 identical over 7 bases. The germline gives CDR1 LNHDA, CDR2 SQIVND (reference sequence). The CDR3 loop spans 13 amino acids. V trimming: 1 base; J trimming: 4 bases; junction bases outside the gene matches: 1. The CDR3 nucleotides are TGTGCCAGTAGTATAGGACAGGGTTACGAGCAGTACTTC. It is translated as CASSIGQGYEQYF.